The present T cell receptor beta chain was sequenced within a study of T cell changes during pregnancy in multiple sclerosis. Trimming at V came to 5 bases and at J to 8 bases, leaving 12 bases not matched to a gene. This CDR3 comprises 15 residues. CDR1 SSHAT and CDR2 FNYEAQ come from the germline V gene (reference sequence). Method: immunoSEQ multiplex PCR; TCRdb's copy keeps in-frame clones and lacks some. Of about 76,000 clones listed, roughly 90% were seen once; the top ten hold around 3.5%. The receptor was isolated from a female donor in good health, enrolled as a control in a pregnancy study. The source material was peripheral blood, sampled after pregnancy. The chain carries TRBV7-7 and TRBJ2-3; 8 positions agree with TRBD2. CDR3 bases: TGTGCCAGCAGCCCCGGACTAGCCGGGGTGGGTACGCAGTATTTT. The encoded protein is CASSPGLAGVGTQYF.